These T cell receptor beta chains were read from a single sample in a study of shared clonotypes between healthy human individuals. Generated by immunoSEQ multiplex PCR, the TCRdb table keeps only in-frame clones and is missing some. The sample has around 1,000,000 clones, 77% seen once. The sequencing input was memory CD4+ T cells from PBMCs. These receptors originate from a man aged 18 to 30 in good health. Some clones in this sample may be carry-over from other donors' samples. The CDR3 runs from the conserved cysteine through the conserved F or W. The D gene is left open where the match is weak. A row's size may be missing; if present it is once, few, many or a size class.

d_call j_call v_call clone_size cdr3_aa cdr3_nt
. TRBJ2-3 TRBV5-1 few CASSLGGWSTDTQYF TGCGCCAGCAGCTTGGGAGGGTGGAGCACAGATACGCAGTATTTT
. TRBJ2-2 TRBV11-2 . CASSLDSAPGSPGELFF TGTGCCAGCAGCTTAGATTCAGCCCCCGGGAGCCCCGGGGAGCTGTTTTTT
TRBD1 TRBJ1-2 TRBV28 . CASQRGGAYGYTF TGTGCCAGCCAACGAGGGGGCGCCTATGGCTACACCTTC
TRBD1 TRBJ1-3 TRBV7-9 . CASENRGPSGNTIYF TGTGCCAGCGAGAACAGGGGCCCCTCTGGAAACACCATATATTTT
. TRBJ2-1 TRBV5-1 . CASSLETGTYNEQFF TGCGCCAGCAGCTTGGAGACGGGGACCTACAATGAGCAGTTCTTC
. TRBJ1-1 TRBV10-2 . CASSDQGRNTEAFF TGCGCCAGCAGTGATCAGGGTCGGAACACTGAAGCTTTCTTT
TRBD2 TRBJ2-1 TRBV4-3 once CASSQILAGVYNEQFF TGCGCCAGCAGCCAAATTCTAGCGGGGGTCTACAATGAGCAGTTCTTC
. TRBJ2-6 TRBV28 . CASRRQFSGANVLTF TGTGCCAGCAGGAGACAGTTCTCTGGGGCCAACGTCCTGACTTTC
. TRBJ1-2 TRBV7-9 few CASSLQDRTHGYTF TGTGCCAGCAGCTTACAGGATCGGACCCATGGCTACACCTTC
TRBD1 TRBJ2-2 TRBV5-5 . CASSLVAGGTGELFF TGTGCCAGCAGCTTGGTAGCAGGGGGTACCGGGGAGCTGTTTTTT
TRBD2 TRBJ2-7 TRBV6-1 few CASSASGATYEQYF TGTGCCAGCAGTGCTAGCGGGGCAACCTACGAGCAGTACTTC
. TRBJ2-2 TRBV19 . CASRDTRGGELFF TGTGCCAGTAGGGACACGAGGGGCGGGGAGCTGTTTTTT
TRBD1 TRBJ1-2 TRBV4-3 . CASSQESRDRALYGYTF TGCGCCAGCAGCCAGGAATCCCGGGACAGGGCTCTATATGGCTACACCTTC
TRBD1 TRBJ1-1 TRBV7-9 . CASSPGDRANTEAFF TGTGCCAGCAGCCCCGGGGACAGGGCGAACACTGAAGCTTTCTTT
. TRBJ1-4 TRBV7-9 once CASSSPGGRGEKLFF TGTGCCAGCAGCTCCCCTGGGGGGCGCGGTGAAAAACTGTTTTTT
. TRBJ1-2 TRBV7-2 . CASTHKWGDNYGYTF TGTGCCAGCACACATAAGTGGGGAGATAACTATGGCTACACCTTC
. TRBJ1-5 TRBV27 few CASLQGPQPQHF TGTGCCAGTTTACAGGGTCCTCAGCCCCAGCATTTT
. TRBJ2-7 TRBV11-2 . CASSLDSDEQYF TGTGCCAGCAGCTTAGATTCGGACGAGCAGTACTTC
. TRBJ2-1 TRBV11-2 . CASLTRVSYNEQFF TGTGCCAGTCTGACGAGGGTCTCCTACAATGAGCAGTTCTTC
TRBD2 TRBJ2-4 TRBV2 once CASSEALQRERGNIQYF TGTGCCAGCAGTGAAGCGCTTCAGCGGGAGCGCGGGAACATTCAGTACTTC
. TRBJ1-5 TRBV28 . CAGNSGPRRDQPQHF TGTGCCGGAAACTCCGGGCCCCGCAGGGATCAGCCCCAGCATTTT
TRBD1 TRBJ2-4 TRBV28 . CASSSRQGGNIQYF TGTGCCAGCAGTTCCCGACAGGGGGGAAACATTCAGTACTTC
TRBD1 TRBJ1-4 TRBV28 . CASGQLRDRDEKLFF TGTGCCAGCGGCCAGCTCAGGGACAGGGATGAAAAACTGTTTTTT
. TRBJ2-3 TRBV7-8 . CASSLARYQSSRSTDTQYF TGTGCCAGCAGCTTAGCTCGTTATCAAAGTAGTAGGAGCACAGATACGCAGTATTTT
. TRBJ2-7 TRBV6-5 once CASRGRQNYEQYF TGTGCCAGCAGGGGCCGGCAGAACTACGAGCAGTACTTC
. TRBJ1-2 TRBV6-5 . CASNRDGGGTGYTF TGTGCCAGCAACAGGGACGGAGGTGGGACCGGCTACACCTTC
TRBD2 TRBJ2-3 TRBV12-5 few CASGFAPTSGSVDTQYF TGTGCTAGTGGTTTCGCCCCTACTAGCGGGAGTGTAGATACGCAGTATTTT
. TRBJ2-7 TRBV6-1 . CASSEAGTVSYEQYF TGTGCCAGCAGTGAAGCTGGGACTGTCTCCTACGAGCAGTACTTC